These 27 T cell receptor beta chains were all obtained from the same sample, sequenced in a study of blood T cell repertoires in COVID-19. This table comes from immunoSEQ multiplex PCR, and its TCRdb copy is limited to in-frame clones, with some not included. The sample shows around 170,000 clones, nearly 80% of them seen only once. The sequenced sample consisted of peripheral blood. Receptors originate from an elderly woman with acute or convalescent COVID-19.

The chain combines TRBV6-6 with TRBJ2-1, with 7 nucleotides matching TRBD2. Unmatched junction bases numbered 6, after V lost 2 bases and J lost 8 bases. Germline-derived CDR1 and CDR2 are MNHNY and SVGAGI (reference sequence). This CDR3 has 14 amino acids. The CDR3 sequence is CASSYERLADEQFF. CDR3 in DNA: TGTGCCAGCAGTTACGAACGACTAGCCGATGAGCAGTTCTTC.

The J gene is TRBJ2-3, the V gene TRBV7-9, with D perhaps assigned TRBD1 or TRBD2 (6 bases each). The CDR3 is made up of 14 amino acids. The V and J ends lost 5 bases and 2 bases respectively, with 11 bases between them. Germline CDR1 reads SEHNR; CDR2 reads FQNEAQ (reference sequence). In nucleotides, the CDR3 is TGTGCCAGCAGCCTAGGGGGGCTCACAGATACGCAGTATTTT. Its protein product is CASSLGGLTDTQYF.

This clone was recorded once. The chain recombines TRBV30 with TRBJ1-2, with D maybe TRBD1 (5 bases). CDR1 GTSNPN and CDR2 SVGIG come from the germline V gene (reference sequence). The V gene lost 3 bases and the J gene lost 1 base, with 21 bases spanning the gap. This CDR3 comprises 17 residues. The CDR3 reads CAWRGVYREGNNYGYTF. DNA of the CDR3: TGTGCCTGGAGAGGGGTATATAGGGAGGGTAATAACTATGGCTACACCTTC.

This chain joins TRBV6-5 and TRBJ1-2; 10 bases line up with TRBD1. After removal of 6 bases from V and 6 bases from J, the junction contained 4 bases not matched to a gene. Germline V gives CDR1 MNHEY, CDR2 SVGAGI. The CDR3 totals 13 residues. CDR3 loop: CASREGQGNGYTF. CDR3 coding DNA: TGTGCCAGCAGAGAGGGACAGGGGAATGGCTACACCTTC.

This clone was seen just once. V usage is TRBV7-6 and J usage is TRBJ1-1; TRBD1 agrees at 12 bases. J gave up 3 bases and V 1 base, and 9 bases lay outside the gene matches. The germline gives CDR1 SGHVS, CDR2 FNYEAQ. The CDR3 is 18 amino acids. The CDR3 spells CASSLVPSGQGADTEAFF. The DNA of the CDR3 is TGTGCCAGCAGCTTAGTCCCCTCGGGACAGGGGGCTGACACTGAAGCTTTCTTT.

This clone has only a few counts. The J gene is TRBJ2-1, the V gene TRBV27; TRBD2 aligns across 9 bases. CDR3 length equals 15 residues. Germline CDR1 MNHEY, CDR2 SMNVEV (reference sequence). V lost 5 bases and J lost 5; bases outside the gene matches: 7. CDR3: CASSPSGILHNEQFF. Written as DNA, the CDR3 is TGTGCCAGCAGTCCTAGCGGGATACTACACAATGAGCAGTTCTTC.

CDR3 sequence: CASFSGSGQETQYF. CDR3 in DNA: TGCGCCAGCTTTAGCGGGAGCGGCCAAGAGACCCAGTACTTC. The chain employs TRBV5-1 and TRBJ2-5; 9 positions agree with TRBD2. V trimming: 7 bases; J trimming: 1 base; junction bases outside the gene matches: 5. This CDR3 is 14 amino acids long. Looked up from germline, CDR1 is SGHRS and CDR2 is YFSETQ.

This chain uses TRBV11-2 with TRBJ2-1, with a possible D match to TRBD2 (6 bases). Germline lookup yields CDR1 SGHAT and CDR2 FQNNGV. The CDR3 has 15 residues. V lost 1 base and J 9 bases, leaving 16 bases between the germline ends. The CDR3 spells CASSLVVGGMSEQFF. The CDR3 DNA reads TGTGCCAGCAGCTTAGTAGTAGGCGGGATGAGTGAGCAGTTCTTC.

V is TRBV15 and J is TRBJ2-1; 9 bases match TRBD2. The CDR3 contains 14 residues. After removal of 6 bases from V and 3 bases from J, the junction contained 3 bases not matched to a gene. From germline, CDR1 is LNHNV and CDR2 YYDKDF (reference sequence). CDR3 sequence reads: CATRRGGGYNEQFF. Written as DNA, the CDR3 is TGTGCCACCAGGCGGGGGGGCGGCTACAATGAGCAGTTCTTC.

The chain joins TRBV27 to TRBJ1-5; 7 bases fit TRBD1. V gave up 3 bases and J gave up 4 bases; unmatched junction bases: 6. The CDR3 covers 15 residues. Germline CDR1 MNHEY, CDR2 SMNVEV (reference sequence). Written as DNA, the CDR3 is TGTGCCAGCAGTTTGAACAGGGGAGGTAATCAGCCCCAGCATTTT. This codes for CASSLNRGGNQPQHF.

This clone showed up just a few times. The chain recombines TRBV14 with TRBJ2-3; 11 bases line up with TRBD2. Trimming took 2 bases from V and 2 from J; bases not matched to a gene: 6. Looked up from germline, CDR1 is SGHDN and CDR2 is FVKESK. This CDR3 spans 17 amino acids. In DNA, the CDR3 is TGTGCCAGCAGCCAATTGACTAGCGGGGTCCACACAGATACGCAGTATTTT. It is translated as CASSQLTSGVHTDTQYF.

The chain carries TRBV4-1 and TRBJ2-5, with 14 positions matching TRBD2. The CDR3 runs to 18 residues. Per germline, CDR1 MGHRA and CDR2 YSYEKL. With V trimmed by 3 bases and J by 2 bases, 8 bases remained unmatched. CDR3 residues: CASSQSGTSGSPQETQYF. The CDR3 DNA is TGCGCCAGCAGCCAGTCTGGGACTAGCGGGAGTCCACAAGAGACCCAGTACTTC.

The chain carries TRBV27 and TRBJ2-7, with TRBD2 as a possible D gene (6 bases). The CDR3 is 14 residues long. Trimming shortened V by 5 bases and J by 4 bases, and 15 bases separated the two germline ends. Germline V CDR1 and CDR2: MNHEY, SMNVEV (reference sequence). This chain's CDR3 is CASSPRDGTYEQYF. CDR3 nucleotides: TGTGCCAGCAGTCCCCGGGACGGGACTTACGAGCAGTACTTC.

V usage is TRBV18 and J usage is TRBJ1-2; D unclear. CDR1 KGHSH and CDR2 LQKENI come from the germline V gene. V was shortened by 6 bases and J by 3 bases, with 11 bases between the two germline ends. This CDR3 is 13 amino acids long. The CDR3 loop reads CASSPPGDYGYTF. The CDR3 nucleotides are TGTGCCAGCTCCCCCCCGGGAGACTATGGCTACACCTTC.

This chain joins TRBV18 and TRBJ2-7; 7 bases align to TRBD2. Germline V gene data show CDR1 as KGHSH and CDR2 as LQKENI. V lost 3 bases, J lost 5 bases, and 4 bases stayed unmatched. The CDR3 has 13 amino acids. CDR3 residues: CASSPGDYHEQYF. The CDR3 region has the DNA TGTGCCAGCTCACCTGGGGACTACCACGAGCAGTACTTC.

This clone has a handful of counts. The chain recombines TRBV7-9 with TRBJ1-1, with a weak D call TRBD1 (5 bases). The CDR3 spans 15 residues. Germline-derived CDR1 and CDR2 are SEHNR and FQNEAQ (reference sequence). The V gene lost 5 bases and the J gene lost 4 bases, with 17 bases spanning the gap. This CDR3 is CASSRGAQVATEAFF. The CDR3 DNA is TGTGCCAGCAGCCGCGGGGCACAGGTCGCCACTGAAGCTTTCTTT.

This clone has just one count. The chain couples TRBV29-1 to TRBJ2-7, with D possibly TRBD1 on 5 matching bases. V lost 2 bases to trimming and J lost 0 bases, with 14 bases between them. Germline values: CDR1 SQVTM, CDR2 ANQGSEA. The CDR3 extends over 15 amino acids. The CDR3 nucleotides read TGCAGCGTTGAACCCCAGGGTAAGTCCTCCTACGAGCAGTACTTC. It translates to CSVEPQGKSSYEQYF.

This sequence joins TRBV12-3 or TRBV12-4 and TRBJ2-1; a weak D match, TRBD1 (5 bases). The CDR3 covers 12 residues. V lost 2 bases to trimming and J lost 10 bases, with 9 bases between them. The CDR3 is CASSLRGKEQFF. In DNA form, the CDR3 reads TGTGCCAGCAGTTTAAGGGGTAAAGAGCAGTTCTTC.

The chain recombines TRBV6-5 with TRBJ1-4; 9 bases align to TRBD1. Unmatched junction bases numbered 6, after V lost 6 bases and J lost 7 bases. Germline CDR1 and CDR2: MNHEY and SVGAGI. This CDR3 has 14 amino acids. The CDR3 DNA sequence: TGTGCCAGCAGCGGGACAGGGCGACTTGAAAAACTGTTTTTT. Its translation is CASSGTGRLEKLFF.

J is TRBJ2-1 and V is TRBV19, with D perhaps TRBD1 (5 bases). Germline values: CDR1 LNHDA, CDR2 SQIVND (reference sequence). V gave up 6 bases and J gave up 3 bases, with 15 bases separating them. CDR3 length equals 15 residues. The CDR3 sequence: CASSTTDGYYNEQFF. Here the CDR3 DNA reads TGTGCCAGTAGCACGACAGACGGGTACTACAATGAGCAGTTCTTC.

The chain couples TRBV5-1 to TRBJ1-5; the D is unclear. The CDR3 extends over 14 amino acids. V lost 7 bases, J lost 6 bases, and 17 bases lay in between. Germline V lookup: CDR1 SGHRS, CDR2 YFSETQ. DNA of the CDR3: TGCGCCAGCCGAACGGACCCCGGGGTTCAGCCCCAGCATTTT. Its protein is CASRTDPGVQPQHF.

This clone turned up a few times. This chain uses TRBV5-4 with TRBJ1-1; possibly TRBD1 for D (5 bases). The CDR3 totals 14 residues. From germline, CDR1 is SGHNT and CDR2 YYREEE (reference sequence). Trimming removed 1 base from V and 4 bases from J, with 11 bases in between. Here the CDR3 reads CASSLTGGGTEAFF. The DNA of the CDR3 is TGTGCCAGCAGCTTGACGGGGGGAGGCACTGAAGCTTTCTTT.

The CDR3 nucleotides are TGTGCCAGCAGTGACTACAGGGGTAGCTCTGGAAACACCATATATTTT. Its translation: CASSDYRGSSGNTIYF. The gene calls are TRBV6-1 and TRBJ1-3, with 7 nucleotides matching TRBD1. The germline V gene has CDR1 MNHNS and CDR2 SASEGT. The CDR3 runs to 16 residues. Trimming took 3 bases from V and 0 from J; bases not matched to a gene: 5.

The chain recombines TRBV2 with TRBJ1-3; a weak D match, TRBD1 (5 bases). Germline values: CDR1 SNHLY, CDR2 FYNNEI. Trimming cost V 4 bases and J 1 base, with 17 bases left between them. There are 17 residues in the CDR3. DNA of the CDR3: TGTGCCAGCAGTGGCATTGGACACAAAGGTTCTGGAAACACCATATATTTT. Translating it yields CASSGIGHKGSGNTIYF.

The genes are TRBV5-1 and TRBJ2-1; 8 nucleotides match TRBD2. CDR3 length: 15 residues. Germline trimming cut 0 bases from V and 1 base from J; bases unmatched to any gene: 0. Germline V gene data show CDR1 as SGHRS and CDR2 as YFSETQ. CDR3 coding DNA: TGCGCCAGCAGCTTGGCTAGCGGGTCCTACAATGAGCAGTTCTTC. This sequence encodes CASSLASGSYNEQFF.

The chain couples TRBV7-5 to TRBJ2-1; the DNA was not compared with TRBD1, the D call given in the table. TRBV7-5 is a pseudogene locus. The CDR3 totals 17 residues. The CDR3 reads CARSSIQGAPGGNEQFF. The CDR3 DNA is TGTGCCAGAAGCTCGATACAGGGGGCTCCCGGGGGCAATGAGCAGTTCTTC.

The chain couples TRBV4-1 to TRBJ2-7, with 7 positions matching TRBD2. The germline gives CDR1 MGHRA, CDR2 YSYEKL. The V gene end was trimmed by 1 base and the J gene end by 3 bases; junction bases not matched to a gene: 3. The CDR3 covers 14 residues. CDR3 residues: CASSQVKRDYEQYF. Here the CDR3 DNA reads TGCGCCAGCAGCCAAGTCAAGCGGGACTACGAGCAGTACTTC.